A single sample gave rise to the 2 T cell receptor beta chains below, sequenced in a study of neurological immune-mediated disorders. From the 5' RACE reads, TCRdb called clonotypes with MiXCR, one entry per CDR3 protein. The sample holds 93,000 or so distinct CDR3 sequences, 10% to 12% seen once. Indicated time point: longitudinal time-point 3. Sequencing input: PBMCs. The receptors were gathered from a female donor with HTLV-1-associated myelopathy (HAM/TSP).

This clonotype was seen ten or more times. The rearrangement uses TRBV20-1 and TRBJ1-2, with D hard to call. V shed 6 bases and J shed 2 bases, with 16 bases lying between them. Germline V CDR1 and CDR2: DFQATT, SNEGSKA (reference sequence). This CDR3 contains 14 residues. The chain's CDR3 is CSAIAGPVNYGYTF. The CDR3 bases are TGCAGTGCCATCGCAGGTCCCGTCAACTATGGCTACACCTTC.

This clonotype occurred many times. This chain joins TRBV6-5 and TRBJ1-1, with 8 nucleotides matching TRBD1. The CDR3 contains 17 residues. V was clipped by 0 bases and J by 0 bases; unmatched bases: 6. Looked up from germline, CDR1 is MNHEY and CDR2 is SVGAGI. CDR3 residues: CASSYSGSTGVNTEAFF. CDR3 nucleotides: TGTGCCAGCAGTTACTCGGGTTCGACAGGGGTGAACACTGAAGCTTTCTTT.